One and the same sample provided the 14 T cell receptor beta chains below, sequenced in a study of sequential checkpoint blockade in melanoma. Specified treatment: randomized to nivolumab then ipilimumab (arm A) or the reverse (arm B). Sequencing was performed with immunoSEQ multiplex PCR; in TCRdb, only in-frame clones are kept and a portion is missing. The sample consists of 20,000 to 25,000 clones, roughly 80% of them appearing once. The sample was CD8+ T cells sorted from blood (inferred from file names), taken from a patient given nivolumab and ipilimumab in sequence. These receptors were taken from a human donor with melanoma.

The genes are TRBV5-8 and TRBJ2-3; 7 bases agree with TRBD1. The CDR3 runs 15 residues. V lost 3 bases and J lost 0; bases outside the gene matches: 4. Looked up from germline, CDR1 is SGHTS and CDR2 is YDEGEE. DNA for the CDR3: TGTGCCAGCAGCTCGCAGGGGGTGAGCACAGATACGCAGTATTTT. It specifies CASSSQGVSTDTQYF.

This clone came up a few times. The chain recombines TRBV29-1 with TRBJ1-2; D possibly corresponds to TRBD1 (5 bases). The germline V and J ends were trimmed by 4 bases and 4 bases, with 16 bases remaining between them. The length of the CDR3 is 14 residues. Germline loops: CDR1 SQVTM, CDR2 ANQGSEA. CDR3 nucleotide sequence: TGCAGCGTTGGACCGGGGGAGGAAGGCTATGGCTACACCTTC. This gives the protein CSVGPGEEGYGYTF.

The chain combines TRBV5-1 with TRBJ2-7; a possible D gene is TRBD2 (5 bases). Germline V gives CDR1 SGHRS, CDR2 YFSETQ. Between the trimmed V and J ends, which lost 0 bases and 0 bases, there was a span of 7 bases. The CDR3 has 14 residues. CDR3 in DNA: TGCGCCAGCAGCTTGGGAGACTACTCCTACGAGCAGTACTTC. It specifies CASSLGDYSYEQYF.

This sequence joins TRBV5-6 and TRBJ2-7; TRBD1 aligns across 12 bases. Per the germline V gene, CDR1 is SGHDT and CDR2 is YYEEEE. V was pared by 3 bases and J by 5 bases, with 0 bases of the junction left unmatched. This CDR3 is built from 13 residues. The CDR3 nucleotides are TGTGCCAGCAGCTGGGACAGGGGGCACGAGCAGTACTTC. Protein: CASSWDRGHEQYF.

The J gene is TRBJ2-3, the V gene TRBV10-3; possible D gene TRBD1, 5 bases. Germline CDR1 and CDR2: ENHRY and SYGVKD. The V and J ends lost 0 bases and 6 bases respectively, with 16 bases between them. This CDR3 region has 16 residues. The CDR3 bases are TGTGCCATCAGTGAGTCCCAGGGCCCTAACGGGGATACGCAGTATTTT. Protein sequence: CAISESQGPNGDTQYF.

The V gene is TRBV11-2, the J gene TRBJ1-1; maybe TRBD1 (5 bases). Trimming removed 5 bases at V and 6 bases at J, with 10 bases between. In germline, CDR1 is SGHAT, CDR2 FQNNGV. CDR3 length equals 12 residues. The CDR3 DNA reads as TGTGCCAGCAGCCTAACCAGGGCTGAAGCTTTCTTT. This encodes CASSLTRAEAFF.

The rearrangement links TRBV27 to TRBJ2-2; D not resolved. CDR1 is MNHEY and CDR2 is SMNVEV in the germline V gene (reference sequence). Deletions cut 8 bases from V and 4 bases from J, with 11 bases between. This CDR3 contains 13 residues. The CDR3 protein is CASGELGTGELFF. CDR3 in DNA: TGTGCCAGCGGAGAACTGGGCACCGGGGAGCTGTTTTTT.

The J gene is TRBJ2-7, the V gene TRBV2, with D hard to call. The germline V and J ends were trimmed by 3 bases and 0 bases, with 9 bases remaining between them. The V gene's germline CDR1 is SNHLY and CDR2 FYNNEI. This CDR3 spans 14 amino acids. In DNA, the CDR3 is TGTGCCAGCAGTGAGCCCATGAGCTCCTACGAGCAGTACTTC. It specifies CASSEPMSSYEQYF.

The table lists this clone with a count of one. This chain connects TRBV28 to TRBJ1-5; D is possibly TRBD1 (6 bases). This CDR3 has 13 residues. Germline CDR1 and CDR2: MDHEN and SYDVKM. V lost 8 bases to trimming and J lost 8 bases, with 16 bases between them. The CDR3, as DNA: TGTGCCAGCCCACTCAGGGGAATTAAGCCCCAGCATTTT. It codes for CASPLRGIKPQHF.

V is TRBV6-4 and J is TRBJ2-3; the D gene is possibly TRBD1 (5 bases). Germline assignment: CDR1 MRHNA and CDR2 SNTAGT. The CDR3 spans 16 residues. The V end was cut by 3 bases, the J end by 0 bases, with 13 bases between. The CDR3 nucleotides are TGTGCCAGCAGTGAAACAGGAGCTACTAGCACAGATACGCAGTATTTT. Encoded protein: CASSETGATSTDTQYF.

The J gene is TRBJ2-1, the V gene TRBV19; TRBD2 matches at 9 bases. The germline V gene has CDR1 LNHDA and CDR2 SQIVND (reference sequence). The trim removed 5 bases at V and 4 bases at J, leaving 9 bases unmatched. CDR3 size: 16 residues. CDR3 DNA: TGTGCCAGTAGTGCCGACCTAGCGGGGTTATACAATGAGCAGTTCTTC. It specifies CASSADLAGLYNEQFF.

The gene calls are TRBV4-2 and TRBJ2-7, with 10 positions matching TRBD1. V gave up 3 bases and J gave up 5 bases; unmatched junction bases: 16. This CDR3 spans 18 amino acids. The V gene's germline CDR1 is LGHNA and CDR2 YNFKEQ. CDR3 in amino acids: CASSQNPYSGTGEHEQYF. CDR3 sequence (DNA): TGTGCCAGCAGCCAGAACCCCTATTCCGGGACAGGGGAACACGAGCAGTACTTC.

The CDR3: CASSELVQGINNEQFF. The CDR3 DNA reads as TGTGCCAGCAGTGAATTAGTACAGGGGATTAACAATGAGCAGTTCTTC. This chain links TRBV2 with TRBJ2-1, with TRBD1 identical over 7 bases. Looked up from germline, CDR1 is SNHLY and CDR2 is FYNNEI. V gave up 2 bases and J gave up 5 bases; unmatched junction bases: 9. This CDR3 comprises 16 residues.

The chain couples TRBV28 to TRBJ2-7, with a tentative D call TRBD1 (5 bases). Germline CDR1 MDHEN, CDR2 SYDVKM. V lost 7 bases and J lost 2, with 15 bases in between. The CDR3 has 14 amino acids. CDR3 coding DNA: TGTGCCAGCAAGCCCTCGGACATAGCCTACGAGCAGTACTTC. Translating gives CASKPSDIAYEQYF.